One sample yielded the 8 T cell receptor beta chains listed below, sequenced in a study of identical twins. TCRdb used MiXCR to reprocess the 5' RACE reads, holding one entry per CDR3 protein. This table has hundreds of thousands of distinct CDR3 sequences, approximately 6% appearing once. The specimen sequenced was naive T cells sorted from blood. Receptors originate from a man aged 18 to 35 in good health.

The CDR3 protein is CASSLPGGAYNEQFF. The CDR3, as DNA: TGCGCCAGCAGCTTGCCGGGGGGCGCCTACAATGAGCAGTTCTTC. The V call is TRBV5-1, the J call TRBJ2-1, with D possibly TRBD2 on 7 matching bases. V lost 1 base to trimming and J lost 2 bases, with 10 bases between them. Germline V gene sequence: CDR1 SGHRS, CDR2 YFSETQ. The CDR3 is made up of 15 amino acids.

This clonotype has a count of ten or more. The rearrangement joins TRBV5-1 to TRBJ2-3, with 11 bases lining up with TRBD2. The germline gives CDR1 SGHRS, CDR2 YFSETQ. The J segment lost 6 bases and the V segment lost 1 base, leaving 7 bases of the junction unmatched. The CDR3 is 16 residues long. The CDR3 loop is CASSLTSGRIPDTQYF. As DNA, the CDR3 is TGCGCCAGCAGCTTGACTAGCGGGAGAATCCCCGATACGCAGTATTTT.

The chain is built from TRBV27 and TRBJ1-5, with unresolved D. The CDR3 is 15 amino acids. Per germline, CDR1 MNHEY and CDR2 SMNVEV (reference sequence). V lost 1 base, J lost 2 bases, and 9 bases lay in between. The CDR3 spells CASSLYGGGNQPQHF. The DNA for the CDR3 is TGTGCCAGCAGTTTATATGGCGGAGGCAATCAGCCCCAGCATTTT.

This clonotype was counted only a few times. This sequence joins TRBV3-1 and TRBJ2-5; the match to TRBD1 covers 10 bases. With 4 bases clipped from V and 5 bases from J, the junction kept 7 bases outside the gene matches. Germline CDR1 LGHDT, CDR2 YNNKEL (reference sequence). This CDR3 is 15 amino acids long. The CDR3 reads CASSPASGQGETQYF. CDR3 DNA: TGTGCCAGCAGCCCAGCTTCGGGACAGGGGGAGACCCAGTACTTC.

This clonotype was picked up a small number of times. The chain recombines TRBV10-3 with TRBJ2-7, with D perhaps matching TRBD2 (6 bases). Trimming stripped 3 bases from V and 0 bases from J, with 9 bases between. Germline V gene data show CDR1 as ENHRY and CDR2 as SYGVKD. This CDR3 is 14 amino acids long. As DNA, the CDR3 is TGTGCCATCAGTGACCGGGGGTTCTCCTACGAGCAGTACTTC. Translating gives CAISDRGFSYEQYF.

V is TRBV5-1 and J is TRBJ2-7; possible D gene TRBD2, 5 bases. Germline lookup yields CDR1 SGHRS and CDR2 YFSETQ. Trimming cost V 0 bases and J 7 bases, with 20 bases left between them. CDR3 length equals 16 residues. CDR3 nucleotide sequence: TGCGCCAGCAGCTTGGGGCCCATTGGTGCTACGGGGGAGCAGTACGTC. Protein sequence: CASSLGPIGATGEQYV.

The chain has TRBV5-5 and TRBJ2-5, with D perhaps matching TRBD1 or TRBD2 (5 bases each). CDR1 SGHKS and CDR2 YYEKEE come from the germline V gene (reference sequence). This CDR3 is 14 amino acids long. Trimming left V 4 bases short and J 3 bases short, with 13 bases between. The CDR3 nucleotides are TGTGCCAGCAGCCCCCGGGACGTTGAAGAGACCCAGTACTTC. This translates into CASSPRDVEETQYF.

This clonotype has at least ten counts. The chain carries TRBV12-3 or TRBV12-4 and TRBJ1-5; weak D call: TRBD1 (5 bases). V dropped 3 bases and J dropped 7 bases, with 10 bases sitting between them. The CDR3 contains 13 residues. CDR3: CASSLTERQPQHF. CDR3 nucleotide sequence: TGTGCCAGCAGTTTGACAGAGCGGCAGCCCCAGCATTTT.